What follows are 14 T cell receptor beta chains derived from one specimen sequenced in a study of CD8 T cells in ankylosing spondylitis. Study findings and constraints: A TCR beta motif of eight highly homologous variants appeared characteristic of ankylosing spondylitis blood.

Their target antigens are unknown. Using its own MiXCR run on the 5' RACE reads, TCRdb lists one record per CDR3 protein. Among 470,000 or so distinct CDR3 sequences listed, about 25% were seen once. Sequences were obtained from blood, either unsorted or a sorted T cell fraction (not recorded which). The receptors shown here come from a male donor with ankylosing spondylitis.

This clonotype was observed a handful of times. The gene calls are TRBV24-1 and TRBJ2-1, with 13 nucleotides matching TRBD2. The CDR3 length is 17 residues. The V gene end was trimmed by 6 bases and the J gene end by 5 bases; junction bases not matched to a gene: 9. The germline V gene has CDR1 KGHDR and CDR2 SFDVKD. CDR3 protein: CATSLTSGRALDNEQFF. For the CDR3, the DNA is TGTGCCACCAGTCTTACTAGCGGGAGGGCCCTCGACAATGAGCAGTTCTTC.

The chain joins TRBV7-2 to TRBJ2-3, with D possibly TRBD2 on 5 matching bases. The CDR3 is 16 amino acids. CDR1 and CDR2 (germline): SGHTA, FQGNSA. V lost 1 base and J 2 bases, leaving 13 bases between the germline ends. The CDR3 bases are TGTGCCAGCAGCTTAGTGCCTAGCAGAATCACAGATACGCAGTATTTT. Translating gives CASSLVPSRITDTQYF.

In its sample, this clonotype was seen a few times. The chain combines TRBV12-3 or TRBV12-4 with TRBJ1-1; D remains unclear. The CDR3 extends over 17 amino acids. With 7 bases removed from V and 7 bases from J, the gap between germline ends came to 28 bases. CDR3: CASTKGWAGLGHIEAFF. The CDR3 DNA sequence: TGTGCCAGCACCAAAGGGTGGGCAGGCCTGGGCCATATTGAAGCTTTCTTT.

This clonotype was recorded a few times. The chain joins TRBV5-1 to TRBJ2-5, with TRBD1 as a possible D gene (6 bases). Germline V CDR1 and CDR2: SGHRS, YFSETQ. This CDR3 spans 13 amino acids. The V and J ends lost 5 bases and 4 bases respectively, with 12 bases between them. CDR3 protein: CASRPAGVETQYF. CDR3 in DNA: TGCGCCAGCAGGCCCGCAGGGGTAGAGACCCAGTACTTC.

J is TRBJ2-1 and V is TRBV29-1; D is perhaps TRBD2 (12 bases). This CDR3 has 16 residues. Per the germline V gene, CDR1 is SQVTM and CDR2 is ANQGSEA. Trimming left V 6 bases short and J 10 bases short, with 28 bases between. The CDR3 protein is CSVERWTSGDRGEQFF. The CDR3 coding sequence is TGCAGCGTCGAGAGGTGGACTAGCGGGGACAGGGGGGAGCAGTTCTTC.

This clonotype was seen only a few times. The CDR3 nucleotides read TGTGCCAGCAAGAGGTACCAAGAGACCCAGTACTTC. It codes for CASKRYQETQYF. The chain uses TRBV2 and TRBJ2-5, with no clear D. The germline V gene has CDR1 SNHLY and CDR2 FYNNEI. The CDR3 runs to 12 residues. The germline V and J ends were trimmed by 7 bases and 0 bases, with 6 bases remaining between them.

The genes are TRBV10-3 and TRBJ1-3, with D uncertain. Germline loops: CDR1 ENHRY, CDR2 SYGVKD. CDR3 length: 11 amino acids. Trimming stripped 8 bases from V and 4 bases from J, with 6 bases between. CDR3 nucleotide sequence: TGTGCCATCTCATCAGGAAACACCATATATTTT. Translating it yields CAISSGNTIYF.

V gene TRBV5-1 combines with J gene TRBJ2-7; 7 bases are shared with TRBD1. Germline assignment: CDR1 SGHRS and CDR2 YFSETQ. Losses at the gene ends were 4 bases for V and 1 base for J; bases not matched to a gene: 8. This CDR3 contains 15 residues. DNA for the CDR3: TGCGCCAGCAGCGCGACAGGGTTGAGGTCCTACGAGCAGTACTTC. Translating it yields CASSATGLRSYEQYF.

The rearrangement joins TRBV11-2 to TRBJ1-1; D is ambiguous. Germline V gene lookup returns CDR1 SGHAT and CDR2 FQNNGV. Trimming stripped 3 bases from V and 1 base from J, with 6 bases between. The CDR3 covers 13 residues. CDR3 sequence reads: CASSFNSNTEAFF. The CDR3 DNA reads as TGTGCCAGCAGCTTTAACTCGAACACTGAAGCTTTCTTT.

The V call is TRBV14, the J call TRBJ2-1, with TRBD2 identical over 7 bases. This CDR3 is 17 amino acids long. The V gene's germline CDR1 is SGHDN and CDR2 FVKESK. J gave up 4 bases and V 4 bases, and 13 bases lay outside the gene matches. CDR3 protein: CASSLKRRTGGYNEQFF. The CDR3 DNA reads TGTGCCAGCAGCCTCAAGAGGCGGACCGGGGGGTACAATGAGCAGTTCTTC.

This chain joins TRBV3-1 and TRBJ2-1; 7 bases are shared with TRBD2. The CDR3 sequence is 14 residues long. Trimming cost V 2 bases and J 9 bases; bases outside gene matches: 7. Germline CDR1 LGHDT, CDR2 YNNKEL (reference sequence). CDR3 sequence reads: CASSQPGEGSEQFF. CDR3 nucleotide sequence: TGTGCCAGCAGCCAACCTGGGGAGGGGTCTGAGCAGTTCTTC.

The chain has TRBV5-1 and TRBJ2-4; perhaps TRBD1 as D (5 bases). The CDR3 length is 15 residues. In germline, CDR1 is SGHRS, CDR2 YFSETQ. The V and J ends lost 0 bases and 4 bases respectively, with 11 bases between them. This chain's CDR3 is CASSLDRLSKNIQYF. The CDR3 DNA follows: TGCGCCAGCAGCTTGGACAGGTTGTCGAAAAACATTCAGTACTTC.

V usage is TRBV7-9 and J usage is TRBJ2-7; D is possibly TRBD1 (5 bases). Germline CDR1 reads SEHNR; CDR2 reads FQNEAQ (reference sequence). The CDR3 is 11 residues long. V was shortened by 3 bases and J by 6 bases, with 6 bases between the two germline ends. CDR3 sequence (DNA): TGTGCCAGCAGCTTGCAGGGCGAGCAGTACTTC. Amino acids: CASSLQGEQYF.

This clonotype was seen a handful of times. The chain links TRBV29-1 to TRBJ2-3, with D perhaps assigned TRBD1 or TRBD2 (5 bases each). CDR3 length equals 14 residues. The ends were cut back, 6 bases at V and 2 bases at J, with 15 bases in the middle. Germline CDR1 and CDR2: SQVTM and ANQGSEA. The CDR3 spells CSVSRDGNTDTQYF. The CDR3 region has the DNA TGCAGCGTGTCACGGGACGGTAACACAGATACGCAGTATTTT.